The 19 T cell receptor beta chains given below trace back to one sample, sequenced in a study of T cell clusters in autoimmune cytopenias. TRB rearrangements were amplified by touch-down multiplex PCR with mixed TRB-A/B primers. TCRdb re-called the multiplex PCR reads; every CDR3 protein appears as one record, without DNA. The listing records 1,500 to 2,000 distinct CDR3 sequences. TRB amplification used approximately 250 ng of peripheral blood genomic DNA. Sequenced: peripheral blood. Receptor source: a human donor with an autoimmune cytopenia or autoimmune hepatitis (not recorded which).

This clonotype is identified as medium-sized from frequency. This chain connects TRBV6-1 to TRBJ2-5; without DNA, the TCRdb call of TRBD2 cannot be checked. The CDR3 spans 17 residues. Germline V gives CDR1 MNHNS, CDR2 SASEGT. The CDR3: CASSEARQPSIQETQYF.

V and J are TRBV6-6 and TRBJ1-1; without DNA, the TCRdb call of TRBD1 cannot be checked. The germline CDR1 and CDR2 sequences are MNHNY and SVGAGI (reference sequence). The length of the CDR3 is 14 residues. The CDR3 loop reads CASSKEGENTEAFF.

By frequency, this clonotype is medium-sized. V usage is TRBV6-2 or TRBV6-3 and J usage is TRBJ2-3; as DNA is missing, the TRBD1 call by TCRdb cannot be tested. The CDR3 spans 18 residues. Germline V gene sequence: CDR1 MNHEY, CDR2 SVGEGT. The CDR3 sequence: CASSYRLGAGGGTDTQYF.

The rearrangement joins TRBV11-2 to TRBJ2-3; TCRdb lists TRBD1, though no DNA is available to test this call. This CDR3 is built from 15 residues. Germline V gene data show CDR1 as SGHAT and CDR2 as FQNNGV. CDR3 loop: CASSPGFASTDTQYF.

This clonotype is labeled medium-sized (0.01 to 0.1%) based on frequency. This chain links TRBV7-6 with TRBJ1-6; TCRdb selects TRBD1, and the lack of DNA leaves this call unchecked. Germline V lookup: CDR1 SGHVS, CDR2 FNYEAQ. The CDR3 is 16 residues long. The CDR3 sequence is CASSLPGRGTNSPLHF.

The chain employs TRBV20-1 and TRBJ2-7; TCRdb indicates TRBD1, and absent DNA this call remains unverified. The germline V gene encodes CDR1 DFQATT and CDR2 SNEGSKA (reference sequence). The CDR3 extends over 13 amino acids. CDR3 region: CSAPGQGTSEQYF.

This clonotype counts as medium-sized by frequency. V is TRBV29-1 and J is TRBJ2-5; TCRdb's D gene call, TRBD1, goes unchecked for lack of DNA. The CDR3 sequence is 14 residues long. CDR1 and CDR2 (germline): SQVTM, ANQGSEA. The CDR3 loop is CSVTTGTGWKTQYF.

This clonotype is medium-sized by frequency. The CDR3 protein is CASSSPPEDTQYF. The chain has TRBV27 and TRBJ2-3; TCRdb outputs TRBD2, but without DNA this stays unchecked. The CDR3 sequence is 13 residues long. Germline V CDR1 and CDR2: MNHEY, SMNVEV (reference sequence).

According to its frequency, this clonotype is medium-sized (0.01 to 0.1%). CDR3 sequence reads: CSINRLNTEAFF. V gene TRBV29-1 combines with J gene TRBJ1-1; the TRBD1 assignment by TCRdb is unverifiable without DNA. The CDR3 runs to 12 residues. Germline V gene data show CDR1 as SQVTM and CDR2 as ANQGSEA.

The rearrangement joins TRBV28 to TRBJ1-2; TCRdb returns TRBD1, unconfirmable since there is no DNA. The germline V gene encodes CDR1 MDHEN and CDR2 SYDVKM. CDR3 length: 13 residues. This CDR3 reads CATRDSSNYGYTF.

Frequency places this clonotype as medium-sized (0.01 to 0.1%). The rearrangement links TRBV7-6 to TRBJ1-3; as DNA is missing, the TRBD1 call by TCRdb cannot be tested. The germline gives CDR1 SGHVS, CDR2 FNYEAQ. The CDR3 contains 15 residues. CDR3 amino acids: CASSFGQGGVNPIYF.

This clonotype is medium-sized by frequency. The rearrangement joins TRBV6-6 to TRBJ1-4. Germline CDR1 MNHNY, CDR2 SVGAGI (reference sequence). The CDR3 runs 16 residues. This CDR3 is CASRHYFRGTNEKLFF.

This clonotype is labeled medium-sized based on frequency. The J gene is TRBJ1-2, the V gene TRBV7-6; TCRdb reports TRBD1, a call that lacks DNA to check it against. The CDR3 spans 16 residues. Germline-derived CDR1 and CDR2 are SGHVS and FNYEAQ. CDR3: CASSPTEGQGRYGYTF.

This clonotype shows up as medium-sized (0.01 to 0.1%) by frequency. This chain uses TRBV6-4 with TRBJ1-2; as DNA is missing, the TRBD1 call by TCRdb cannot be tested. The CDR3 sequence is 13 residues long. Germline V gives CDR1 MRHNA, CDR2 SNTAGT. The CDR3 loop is CASSVQAAGGYTF.

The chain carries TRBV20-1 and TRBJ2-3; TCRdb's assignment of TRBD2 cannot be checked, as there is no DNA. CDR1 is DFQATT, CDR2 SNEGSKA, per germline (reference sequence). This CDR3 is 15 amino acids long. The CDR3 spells CSSDKGGGSTDTQYF.

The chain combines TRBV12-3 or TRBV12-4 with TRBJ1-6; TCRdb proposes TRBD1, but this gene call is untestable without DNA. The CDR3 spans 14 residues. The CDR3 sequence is CASSVAGGYSPLHF.

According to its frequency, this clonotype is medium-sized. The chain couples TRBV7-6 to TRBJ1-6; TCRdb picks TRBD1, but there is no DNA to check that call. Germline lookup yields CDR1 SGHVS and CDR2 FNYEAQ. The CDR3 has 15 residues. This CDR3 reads CASSFAGTANSPLHF.

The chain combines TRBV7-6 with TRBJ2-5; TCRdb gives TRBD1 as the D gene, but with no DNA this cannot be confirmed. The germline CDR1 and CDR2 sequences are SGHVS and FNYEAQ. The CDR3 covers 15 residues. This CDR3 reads CASSPYGQGGETQYF. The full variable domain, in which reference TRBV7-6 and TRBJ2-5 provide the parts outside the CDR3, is GAGVSQSPRYKVTKRGQDVALRCDPISGHVSLYWYRQALGQGPEFLTYFNYEAQQDKSGLPNDRFSAERPEGSISTLTIQRTEQRDSAMYRCASSPYGQGGETQYFGPGTRLLVL.

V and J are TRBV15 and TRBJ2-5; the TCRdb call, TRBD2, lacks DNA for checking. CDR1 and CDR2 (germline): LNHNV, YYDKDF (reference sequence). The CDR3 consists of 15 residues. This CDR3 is CATSTGTSGEETQYF.